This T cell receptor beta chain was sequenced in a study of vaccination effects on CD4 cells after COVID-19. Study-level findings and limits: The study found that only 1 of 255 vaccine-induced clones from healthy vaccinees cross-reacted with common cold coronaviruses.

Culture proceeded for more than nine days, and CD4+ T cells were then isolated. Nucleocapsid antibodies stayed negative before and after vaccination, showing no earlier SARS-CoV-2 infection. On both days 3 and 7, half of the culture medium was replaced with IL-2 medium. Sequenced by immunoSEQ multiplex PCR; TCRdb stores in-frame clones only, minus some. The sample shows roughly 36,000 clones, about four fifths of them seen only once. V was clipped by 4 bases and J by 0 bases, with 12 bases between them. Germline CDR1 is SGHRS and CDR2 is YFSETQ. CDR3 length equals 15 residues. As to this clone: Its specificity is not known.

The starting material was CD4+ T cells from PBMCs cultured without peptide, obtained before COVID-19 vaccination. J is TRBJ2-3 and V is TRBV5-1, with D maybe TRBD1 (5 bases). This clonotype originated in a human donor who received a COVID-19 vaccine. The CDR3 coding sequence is TGCGCCAGCAGCCCCCCCACAGGAAGCACAGATACGCAGTATTTT. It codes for CASSPPTGSTDTQYF.